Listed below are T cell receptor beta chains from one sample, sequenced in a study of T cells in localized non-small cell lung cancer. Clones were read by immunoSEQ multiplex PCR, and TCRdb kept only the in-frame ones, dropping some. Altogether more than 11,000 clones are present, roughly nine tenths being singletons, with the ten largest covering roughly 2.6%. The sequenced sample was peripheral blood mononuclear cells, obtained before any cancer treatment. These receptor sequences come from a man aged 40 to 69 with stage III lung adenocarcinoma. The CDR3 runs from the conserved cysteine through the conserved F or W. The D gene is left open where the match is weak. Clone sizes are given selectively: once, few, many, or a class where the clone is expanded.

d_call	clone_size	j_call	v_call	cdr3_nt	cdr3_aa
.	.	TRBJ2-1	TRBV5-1	TGCGCCAGCAGCTTGGGAGGCAATGAGCAGTTCTTC	CASSLGGNEQFF
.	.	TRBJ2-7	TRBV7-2	TGTGCCAGCAGCTTTTCAGTGAGCTCCTACGAGCAGTACTTC	CASSFSVSSYEQYF
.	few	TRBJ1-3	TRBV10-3	TGTGCCATCAGTGAGAGAGGGGTGGCGGACACCATATATTTT	CAISERGVADTIYF
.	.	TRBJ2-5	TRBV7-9	TGTGCCAGCAGCTCCCCCGAGTACCAAGAGACCCAGTACTTC	CASSSPEYQETQYF
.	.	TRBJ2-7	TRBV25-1	TGTGCCAGCAGTACCAGGGGCTCCTACGAGCAGTACTTC	CASSTRGSYEQYF
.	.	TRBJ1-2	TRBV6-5	TGTGCCAGCAGTGTAGAGAGGGCCTTAGGCTACACCTTC	CASSVERALGYTF
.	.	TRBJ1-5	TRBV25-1	TGTGCCAGCAGTGAACGGGACACCATCAGCAATCAGCCCCAGCATTTT	CASSERDTISNQPQHF
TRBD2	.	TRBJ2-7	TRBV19	TGTGCCAGTAGTCTGCACTCCGGGGGGTCCTACGAGCAGTACTTC	CASSLHSGGSYEQYF
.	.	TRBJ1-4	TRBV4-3	TGCGCCAGCAGCCAAGAATACAGTTGGAATGAAAAACTGTTTTTT	CASSQEYSWNEKLFF
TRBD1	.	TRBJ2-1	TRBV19	TGTGCCAGTACCCAGGACAGGGGAACCTACAATGAGCAGTTCTTC	CASTQDRGTYNEQFF
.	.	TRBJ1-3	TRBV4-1	TGCGCCAGCAGCCAAGAGGAACGGCAGGGACCTAGAAACACCATATATTTT	CASSQEERQGPRNTIYF
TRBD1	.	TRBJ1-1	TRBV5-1	TGCGCCAGCAGCCTTGGGACAGAGGCCGGGCGGGGCACTGAAGCTTTCTTT	CASSLGTEAGRGTEAFF
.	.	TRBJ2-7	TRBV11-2	TGTGCCAGCAGCCCGAGGGAGACCTACGAGCAGTACTTC	CASSPRETYEQYF
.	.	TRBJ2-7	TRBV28	TGTGCCAGCAGTTTAAAGACTTCCTCCTACGAGCAGTACTTC	CASSLKTSSYEQYF
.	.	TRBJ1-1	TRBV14	TGTGCCAGCAGCCAGGGGGGGAGAAAGACTGAAGCTTTCTTT	CASSQGGRKTEAFF
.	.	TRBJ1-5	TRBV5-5	TGTGCCAGCAGCTTGGTTCCGAGCACCGGTCAGCCCCAGCATTTT	CASSLVPSTGQPQHF
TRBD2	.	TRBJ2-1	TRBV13	TGTGCCAGCAGCTTTGCTAGCGGGAGAGATTTCTCCTACAATGAGCAGTTCTTC	CASSFASGRDFSYNEQFF
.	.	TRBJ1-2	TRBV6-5	TGTGCCAGCTTTAACTATGGCTACACCTTC	CASFNYGYTF
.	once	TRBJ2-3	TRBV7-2	TGTGCCAGCTCAAGGGCTCTCAACACAGATACGCAGTATTTT	CASSRALNTDTQYF
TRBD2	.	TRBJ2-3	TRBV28	TGTGCCAGCAGTCCGTTAGCGGGAGGGGGCTCAGATACGCAGTATTTT	CASSPLAGGGSDTQYF
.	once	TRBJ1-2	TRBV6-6	TGTGCCAGCAGTCCGTACAGGGCTAACTATGGCTACACCTTC	CASSPYRANYGYTF
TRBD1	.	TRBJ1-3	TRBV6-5	TGTGCCAGCAGACTGGGACAGGGAAACACCATATATTTT	CASRLGQGNTIYF
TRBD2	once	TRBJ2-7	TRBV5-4	TGTGCCAGCAGCTTGGGCGGACTAGCGGGAGGGAAAGAGCAGTACTTC	CASSLGGLAGGKEQYF
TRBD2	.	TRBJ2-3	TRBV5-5	TGTGCCAGCAGCTTGTACCCGGGTGATAGCGGGGGGTACACAGATACGCAGTATTTT	CASSLYPGDSGGYTDTQYF
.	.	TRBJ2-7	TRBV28	TGTGCCAGCAGTTCCGGGACCTTCTCCGGGCAGTACTTC	CASSSGTFSGQYF
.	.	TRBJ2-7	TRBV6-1	TGTGCCAGCAGTGAACTCACGTCAAGAAACCACTACGAGCAGTACTTC	CASSELTSRNHYEQYF
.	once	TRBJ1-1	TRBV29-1	TGCAGCATTTGGGGAATGACTGAAGCTTTCTTT	CSIWGMTEAFF
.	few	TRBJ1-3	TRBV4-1	TGCGCCAGCAGCCAAGAACAAGGAGGAAACACCATATATTTT	CASSQEQGGNTIYF
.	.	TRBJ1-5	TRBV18	TGTGCCAGCTCAACAGGGATAGCCCCAGAGCCCCAGCATTTT	CASSTGIAPEPQHF
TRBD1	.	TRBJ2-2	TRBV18	TGTGCCAGCTCACCACGAGGGGGCGCGAACACCGGGGAGCTGTTTTTT	CASSPRGGANTGELFF
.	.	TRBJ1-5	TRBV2	TGTGCCAGCAGTGGGACTGAGCTAAATCAGCCCCAGCATTTT	CASSGTELNQPQHF
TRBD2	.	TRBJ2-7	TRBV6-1	TGTGCCAGCAGCGGTACTAGCGGGAGGGCGGGGGAGCAGTACTTC	CASSGTSGRAGEQYF
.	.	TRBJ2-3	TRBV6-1	TGTGCCAGCAACACAGATACGCAGTATTTT	CASNTDTQYF
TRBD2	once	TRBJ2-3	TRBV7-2	TGTGCCAGCAGCATACGGACTAGCGGGCGCACAGATACGCAGTATTTT	CASSIRTSGRTDTQYF
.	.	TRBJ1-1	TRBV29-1	TGCAGCGTTGAATCCGGGGCAGGAGCTTTCTTT	CSVESGAGAFF
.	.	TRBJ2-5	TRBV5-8	TGTGCCAGCAGCTTTGGACAGAGCCACCAAGAGACCCAGTACTTC	CASSFGQSHQETQYF
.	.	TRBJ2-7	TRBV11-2	TGTGCCAGCAGAAGGGACGGAGGTTCTCCCTACGAGCAGTACTTC	CASRRDGGSPYEQYF
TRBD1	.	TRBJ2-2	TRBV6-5	TGTGCCAGCAGGGGACAGGGGTTGACCGGGGAGCTGTTTTTT	CASRGQGLTGELFF
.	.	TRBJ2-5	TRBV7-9	TGTGCCAGCAGCACGCAGGGTTGGGAGACCCAGTACTTC	CASSTQGWETQYF
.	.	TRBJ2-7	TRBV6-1	TGTGCCAGCAGTGAATTTGCGGAAGCCTACGAGCAGTACTTC	CASSEFAEAYEQYF
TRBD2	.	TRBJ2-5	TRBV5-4	TGTGCCAGCAGCTTGGGACTAGCCTTAGAAGAGACCCAGTACTTC	CASSLGLALEETQYF
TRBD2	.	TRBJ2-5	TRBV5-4	TGTGCCAGCAGTAGCCGGGAGGGCGGAGAGACCCAGTACTTC	CASSSREGGETQYF
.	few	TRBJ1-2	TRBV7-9	TGTGCCAGCAGCCCAGGGGTTCCTCGGGGCTACACCTTC	CASSPGVPRGYTF
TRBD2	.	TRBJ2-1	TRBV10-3	TGTGCCATCGGGCGGGAGAGCTCCTACAATGAGCAGTTCTTC	CAIGRESSYNEQFF
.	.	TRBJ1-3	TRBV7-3	TGTGCCAGCGGGTACAGCTCTGGAAACACCATATATTTT	CASGYSSGNTIYF
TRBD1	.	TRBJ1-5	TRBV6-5	TGTGCCAGCAGTCCGGACAGGGCTTTCAATCAGCCCCAGCATTTT	CASSPDRAFNQPQHF
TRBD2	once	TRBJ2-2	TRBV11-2	TGTGCCAGCAGCCCCGGGGCTAGCGGGAGGACCGGGGAGCTGTTTTTT	CASSPGASGRTGELFF
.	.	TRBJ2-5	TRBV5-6	TGTGCCAGCAGCTTGCCCGGGAACCAAGAGACCCAGTACTTC	CASSLPGNQETQYF
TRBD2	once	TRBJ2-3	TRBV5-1	TGCGCCAGCAGCTTACTAGCGGGCAGCACAGATACGCAGTATTTT	CASSLLAGSTDTQYF
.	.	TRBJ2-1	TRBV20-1	TGCAGTGCTCCCTCCTACAATGAGCAGTTCTTC	CSAPSYNEQFF
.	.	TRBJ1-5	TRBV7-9	TGTGCCAGCAGCTTAGCAGGGGGAGCAAATCAGCCCCAGCATTTT	CASSLAGGANQPQHF
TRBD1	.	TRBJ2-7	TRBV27	TGTGCCAGCAGTTTAAACAGGGGGGCCCACGAGCAGTACTTC	CASSLNRGAHEQYF
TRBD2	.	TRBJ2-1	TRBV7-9	TGTGCCAGCAACCGAGCGGGAGGCACTACCTCCTACAATGAGCAGTTCTTC	CASNRAGGTTSYNEQFF